This T cell receptor (beta chain) was identified during a study of blood T cell repertoires in COVID-19. Looking at the study overall: PBMCs, B-cell-depleted T cells, or T cells were the source of the cDNA or gDNA that made up the material.

Using immunoSEQ multiplex PCR, the repertoire was profiled, and TCRdb retains in-frame clones only, with some absent. The table shows approximately 170,000 clones, with roughly nine tenths occurring only once. The material sequenced was peripheral blood. The source is a woman aged 80 or over in a cohort sampled during active or convalescent COVID-19.

The CDR3 region is CASSKGAGELFF. As DNA, the CDR3 is TGCGCCAGCAGCAAGGGGGCGGGGGAGCTGTTTTTT. The chain recombines TRBV5-1 with TRBJ2-2; 7 bases fit TRBD1. V was clipped by 4 bases and J by 8 bases; unmatched bases: 2. This CDR3 is built from 12 residues. From germline, CDR1 is SGHRS and CDR2 YFSETQ.